This TCR beta chain was identified during a study of CD8 T cells in ankylosing spondylitis. V was trimmed by 5 bases and J by 8 bases, leaving 13 bases between them. This CDR3 is built from 13 residues. TCRdb re-called the 5' RACE reads through MiXCR, storing one row per CDR3 protein. The sample records about 130,000 distinct CDR3 sequences, roughly 15% being singletons. This clonotype was detected a few times. The genes are TRBV12-3 or TRBV12-4 and TRBJ2-1; the D gene is possibly TRBD2 (6 bases). The sample comprised blood, either unsorted or a sorted T cell fraction (not recorded which). The receptor was isolated from a female donor with ankylosing spondylitis or in good health (not recorded which). CDR3 region: CASSPGGGDEQFF. The CDR3 DNA is TGTGCCAGCAGTCCCGGGGGTGGTGATGAGCAGTTCTTC.